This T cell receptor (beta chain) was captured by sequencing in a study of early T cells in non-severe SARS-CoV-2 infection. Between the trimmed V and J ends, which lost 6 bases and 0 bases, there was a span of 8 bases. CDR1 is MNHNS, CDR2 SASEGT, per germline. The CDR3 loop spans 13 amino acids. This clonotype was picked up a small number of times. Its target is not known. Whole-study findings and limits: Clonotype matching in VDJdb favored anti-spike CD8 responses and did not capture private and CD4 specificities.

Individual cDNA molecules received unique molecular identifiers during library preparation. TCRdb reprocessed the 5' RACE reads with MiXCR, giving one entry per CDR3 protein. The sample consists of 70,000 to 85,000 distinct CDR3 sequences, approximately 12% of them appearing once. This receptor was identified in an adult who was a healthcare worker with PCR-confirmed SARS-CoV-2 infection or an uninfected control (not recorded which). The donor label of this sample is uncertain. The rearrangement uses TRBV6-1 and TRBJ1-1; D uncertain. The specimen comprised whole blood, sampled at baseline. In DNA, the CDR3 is TGTGCCAGCAGAAGTGGTATGAACACTGAAGCTTTCTTT. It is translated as CASRSGMNTEAFF.